Shown below are 30 T cell receptor beta chains from a single sample sequenced in a study of shared clonotypes between healthy human individuals. Profiled with immunoSEQ multiplex PCR; TCRdb holds only in-frame clones, not every one. The sample shows about 320,000 clones, around 90% of them seen only once. Sequencing input: memory CD8+ T cells sorted from blood. The subset: CD45RO+ cells pooled with CCR7-negative TemRA cells. Every receptor here comes from a man aged 18 to 29 in good health.

V is TRBV2 and J is TRBJ2-2; D is possibly TRBD1 (5 bases). This CDR3 has 15 residues. The germline gives CDR1 SNHLY, CDR2 FYNNEI. The ends were cut back, 6 bases at V and 4 bases at J, with 15 bases in the middle. This chain's CDR3 is CASSPSAGITGELFF. The CDR3 nucleotides read TGTGCCAGCAGCCCCTCGGCAGGGATCACCGGGGAGCTGTTTTTT.

J is TRBJ2-5 and V is TRBV15; 9 bases line up with TRBD1. Trimming at V came to 0 bases and at J to 3 bases, leaving 11 bases not matched to a gene. From germline, CDR1 is LNHNV and CDR2 YYDKDF (reference sequence). This CDR3 spans 18 amino acids. The CDR3 sequence: CATSRDPFVWTGEETQYF. In DNA, the CDR3 is TGTGCCACCAGCAGAGATCCGTTTGTGTGGACAGGGGAAGAGACCCAGTACTTC.

V and J are TRBV7-9 and TRBJ2-7; D assignment may be TRBD1 or TRBD2 (5 bases each). CDR3 length equals 14 residues. Germline CDR1 reads SEHNR; CDR2 reads FQNEAQ (reference sequence). Trimming took off 1 base at V and 4 bases at J, with 11 bases between the two ends. The CDR3 DNA reads TGTGCCAGCAGCTTAGGGGGGTCACGGTACGAGCAGTACTTC. It codes for CASSLGGSRYEQYF. The full variable domain, rest sourced from reference TRBV7-9 and TRBJ2-7, is DTGVSQNPRHKITKRGQNVTFRCDPISEHNRLYWYRQTLGQGPEFLTYFQNEAQLEKSRLLSDRFSAERPKGSFSTLEIQRTEQGDSAMYLCASSLGGSRYEQYFGPGTRLTVT.

The chain has TRBV6-6 and TRBJ2-7, with D perhaps matching TRBD1 (6 bases). Trimming shortened V by 0 bases and J by 5 bases, and 8 bases separated the two germline ends. Per germline, CDR1 MNHNY and CDR2 SVGAGI (reference sequence). CDR3 length: 13 amino acids. This chain's CDR3 is CASSYSSGDEQYF. The CDR3 nucleotides read TGTGCCAGCAGTTACTCCTCAGGGGACGAGCAGTACTTC.

On this clone itself: The same CDR3 arises from other DNA sequences in this sample as well. The CDR3 spells CASSLAGGSYEQYF. Here the CDR3 DNA reads TGTGCCAGCAGCCTAGCGGGGGGTTCCTACGAGCAGTACTTC. The genes are TRBV5-6 and TRBJ2-7, with 11 bases fitting TRBD2. Germline V gives CDR1 SGHDT, CDR2 YYEEEE. Trimming took 4 bases from V and 1 from J; bases not matched to a gene: 1. The CDR3 extends over 14 amino acids.

Written as DNA, the CDR3 is TGTGCCAGTAGTATTGGCCAGTTAGATTTCAATGAAAAACTGTTTTTT. Protein: CASSIGQLDFNEKLFF. The chain links TRBV19 to TRBJ1-4, with D unclear. This CDR3 comprises 16 residues. Germline lookup yields CDR1 LNHDA and CDR2 SQIVND (reference sequence). The V and J ends lost 3 bases and 5 bases respectively, with 16 bases between them. Combining the CDR3 with reference TRBV19 and TRBJ1-4 gives the whole variable domain DGGITQSPKYLFRKEGQNVTLSCEQNLNHDAMYWYRQDPGQGLRLIYYSQIVNDFQKGDIAEGYSVSREKKESFPLTVTSAQKNPTAFYLCASSIGQLDFNEKLFFGSGTQLSVL.

The rearrangement joins TRBV7-2 to TRBJ2-7; 7 nucleotides line up with TRBD2. CDR1 SGHTA and CDR2 FQGNSA come from the germline V gene. The CDR3 is 15 residues long. V dropped 2 bases and J dropped 4; count of bases not matched to a gene: 8. The CDR3 region is CASSLNGGGPYEQYF. The CDR3 nucleotides read TGTGCCAGCAGCTTAAATGGGGGAGGGCCGTACGAGCAGTACTTC. Full variable domain (remainder filled in from reference TRBV7-2 and TRBJ2-7): GAGVSQSPSNKVTEKGKDVELRCDPISGHTALYWYRQSLGQGLEFLIYFQGNSAPDKSGLPSDRFSAERTGGSVSTLTIQRTQQEDSAVYLCASSLNGGGPYEQYFGPGTRLTVT.

This clone was picked up one time. The V and J genes are TRBV4-1 and TRBJ1-4; TRBD1 is a possible D gene (5 bases). CDR3 length equals 15 residues. Trimming cost V 3 bases and J 8 bases, with 16 bases left between them. In germline, CDR1 is MGHRA, CDR2 YSYEKL. Here the CDR3 DNA reads TGCGCCAGCAGCCAGCTCGACAGTGTATGGGAAAAACTGTTTTTT. It translates to CASSQLDSVWEKLFF.

The chain has TRBV28 and TRBJ1-5; D ambiguous. Germline V gene sequence: CDR1 MDHEN, CDR2 SYDVKM. The ends were cut back, 1 base at V and 1 base at J, with 8 bases in the middle. The CDR3 runs to 15 residues. CDR3 nucleotide sequence: TGTGCCAGCAGTTTATTACGTGGAAGCAATCAGCCCCAGCATTTT. This gives the protein CASSLLRGSNQPQHF.

This clone was picked up one time. The rearrangement links TRBV28 to TRBJ1-6; 8 bases fit TRBD1. The V segment lost 4 bases and the J segment 9 bases; nucleotides outside the gene matches: 5. The CDR3 has 14 residues. Germline V gene data show CDR1 as MDHEN and CDR2 as SYDVKM. CDR3 in amino acids: CASSSEDRASPLHF. In DNA, the CDR3 is TGTGCCAGCAGTTCCGAGGACAGGGCTTCACCCCTCCACTTT.

The chain employs TRBV12-1 and TRBJ1-2; TRBD1, the table's D call, lacks a check against the DNA. TRBV12-1 is an annotated pseudogene. This CDR3 spans 13 amino acids. CDR3 nucleotides: TGTGCCAGCAGCCCGGGACAGGGAAATGGCTACACCTTC. It translates to CASSPGQGNGYTF.

The chain carries TRBV7-9 and TRBJ2-7; D uncertain. CDR3 length equals 12 residues. V was pared by 5 bases and J by 2 bases, with 7 bases between. CDR1 SEHNR and CDR2 FQNEAQ come from the germline V gene (reference sequence). Here the CDR3 DNA reads TGTGCCAGCAGCCTCCAAGCCTACGAGCAGTACTTC. Its protein is CASSLQAYEQYF. Full variable domain (missing parts from reference TRBV7-9 and TRBJ2-7): DTGVSQNPRHKITKRGQNVTFRCDPISEHNRLYWYRQTLGQGPEFLTYFQNEAQLEKSRLLSDRFSAERPKGSFSTLEIQRTEQGDSAMYLCASSLQAYEQYFGPGTRLTVT.

This clone occurred a few times. This chain joins TRBV7-9 and TRBJ2-1; TRBD1 aligns across 12 bases. Germline CDR1 reads SEHNR; CDR2 reads FQNEAQ (reference sequence). V lost 3 bases, J lost 9 bases, and 6 bases stayed unmatched. This CDR3 has 15 residues. The DNA for the CDR3 is TGTGCCAGCAGCTTCGGGACAGGGGGCCGGAGTGAGCAGTTCTTC. It codes for CASSFGTGGRSEQFF. Complete variable domain (other parts from reference TRBV7-9 and TRBJ2-1): DTGVSQNPRHKITKRGQNVTFRCDPISEHNRLYWYRQTLGQGPEFLTYFQNEAQLEKSRLLSDRFSAERPKGSFSTLEIQRTEQGDSAMYLCASSFGTGGRSEQFFGPGTRLTVL.

The chain carries TRBV6-6 and TRBJ2-7; the D is unclear. This CDR3 is 12 amino acids long. Trimming took 6 bases from V and 3 from J, leaving 9 bases between them. The germline CDR1 and CDR2 sequences are MNHNY and SVGAGI (reference sequence). DNA of the CDR3: TGTGCCAGCAGCCACCAGGACTACGAGCAGTACTTC. This codes for CASSHQDYEQYF.

The gene calls are TRBV7-9 and TRBJ2-1, with 9 bases aligning to TRBD2. The junction had 4 bases not matched to a gene; V was cut back by 1 base and J by 6 bases. Looked up from germline, CDR1 is SEHNR and CDR2 is FQNEAQ (reference sequence). The CDR3 consists of 15 residues. The CDR3 DNA sequence: TGTGCCAGCAGCTTAGGCGGGAGGGAAAGCAATGAGCAGTTCTTC. It encodes CASSLGGRESNEQFF.

This chain links TRBV10-2 with TRBJ2-7; D perhaps matches TRBD2 (7 bases). Trimming took off 5 bases at V and 0 bases at J, with 11 bases between the two ends. The CDR3 is made up of 14 amino acids. Germline V lookup: CDR1 WSHSY, CDR2 SAAADI. The CDR3 nucleotides are TGCGCCAGCAGTTGGGGGGGGCCCTCCTACGAGCAGTACTTC. Translation gives CASSWGGPSYEQYF.

This sequence joins TRBV4-1 and TRBJ2-2; no clear D gene. Germline CDR1 reads MGHRA; CDR2 reads YSYEKL. V was shortened by 4 bases and J by 2 bases, with 11 bases between the two germline ends. The CDR3 has 15 residues. The CDR3 nucleotides read TGCGCCAGCAGCCTAGGGATGTCAAACACCGGGGAGCTGTTTTTT. As protein: CASSLGMSNTGELFF.

The genes are TRBV5-1 and TRBJ2-1; no reliable D call. Trimming took off 0 bases at V and 6 bases at J, with 16 bases between the two ends. CDR1 SGHRS and CDR2 YFSETQ come from the germline V gene. There are 16 residues in the CDR3. The CDR3 sequence: CASSLVGYWVGNEQFF. CDR3 nucleotides: TGCGCCAGCAGCTTGGTTGGCTACTGGGTTGGCAATGAGCAGTTCTTC.

The chain has TRBV18 and TRBJ2-1; 10 nucleotides line up with TRBD2. Germline values: CDR1 KGHSH, CDR2 LQKENI. J gave up 2 bases and V 5 bases, and 3 bases lay outside the gene matches. The CDR3 covers 15 residues. The CDR3 DNA reads as TGTGCCAGCTCATCGCTAGCGGGAGCCTACAATGAGCAGTTCTTC. Translating it yields CASSSLAGAYNEQFF.

The V call is TRBV7-8, the J call TRBJ1-1; TRBD1 is a possible D gene (6 bases). CDR3 size: 15 residues. Deletions cut 0 bases from V and 7 bases from J, with 15 bases between. Germline CDR1 SGHVS, CDR2 FQNEAQ. The CDR3, as DNA: TGTGCCAGCAGCTTAGCGAGGGGGACGAATGGTGAAGCTTTCTTT. It codes for CASSLARGTNGEAFF.

This clone appeared a single time. This chain joins TRBV11-2 and TRBJ2-3; TRBD1 aligns across 7 bases. Looked up from germline, CDR1 is SGHAT and CDR2 is FQNNGV. The CDR3 contains 14 residues. Trimming cost V 5 bases and J 2 bases; bases outside gene matches: 4. The CDR3 region has the DNA TGTGCCAGCAGCCCACAGGGGCACACAGATACGCAGTATTTT. Amino acids: CASSPQGHTDTQYF.

The rearrangement links TRBV4-3 to TRBJ2-3; no reliable D call. With 0 bases removed from V and 3 bases from J, the gap between germline ends came to 4 bases. The CDR3 runs 13 residues. Germline lookup yields CDR1 LGHNA and CDR2 YSLEER. This chain's CDR3 is CASSQDVTDTQYF. For the CDR3, the DNA is TGCGCCAGCAGCCAAGATGTAACAGATACGCAGTATTTT.

This chain links TRBV28 with TRBJ2-7; D call uncertain. V lost 2 bases, J lost 5 bases, and 13 bases lay in between. This CDR3 has 14 amino acids. Germline V lookup: CDR1 MDHEN, CDR2 SYDVKM. Here the CDR3 reads CASSLRPITHEQYF. CDR3 coding DNA: TGTGCCAGCAGTTTACGCCCTATAACCCACGAGCAGTACTTC.

The chain has TRBV7-2 and TRBJ1-1; D remains ambiguous. CDR1 SGHTA and CDR2 FQGNSA come from the germline V gene. V was cut by 1 base and J by 5 bases, with 8 bases left in between. The length of the CDR3 is 13 residues. The CDR3 region is CASSLVEGTEAFF. In nucleotides, the CDR3 is TGTGCCAGCAGCTTAGTGGAGGGTACTGAAGCTTTCTTT.

The chain recombines TRBV7-2 with TRBJ2-7, with a tentative D call TRBD1 (6 bases). With 0 bases removed from V and 3 bases from J, the gap between germline ends came to 6 bases. The CDR3 loop spans 13 amino acids. CDR1 is SGHTA, CDR2 FQGNSA, per germline. CDR3 residues: CASSLAGHYEQYF. CDR3 coding DNA: TGTGCCAGCAGCTTAGCGGGACACTACGAGCAGTACTTC.

The rearrangement uses TRBV4-3 and TRBJ2-1; D possibly corresponds to TRBD2 (6 bases). There are 15 residues in the CDR3. V was clipped by 1 base and J by 4 bases, with 11 bases between them. Per germline, CDR1 LGHNA and CDR2 YSLEER. The CDR3 here is CASSQGSGLYNEQFF. The CDR3 DNA is TGCGCCAGCAGCCAAGGTAGCGGCTTATACAATGAGCAGTTCTTC.

The chain is built from TRBV10-3 and TRBJ1-2; D gene uncertain. There are 12 residues in the CDR3. Germline V gives CDR1 ENHRY, CDR2 SYGVKD. V lost 3 bases and J lost 4, with 6 bases in between. Written as DNA, the CDR3 is TGTGCCATCAGTGATCACAGCTATGGCTACACCTTC. Translation gives CAISDHSYGYTF.

The chain recombines TRBV9 with TRBJ2-1; possibly TRBD2 for D (6 bases). Germline loops: CDR1 SGDLS, CDR2 YYNGEE. V lost 0 bases to trimming and J lost 8 bases, with 18 bases between them. This CDR3 spans 16 amino acids. DNA of the CDR3: TGTGCCAGCAGCGTAGGTCCGGGACGGAGGGTGGATGAGCAGTTCTTC. Its protein product is CASSVGPGRRVDEQFF.

This sequence joins TRBV27 and TRBJ2-1; 7 positions agree with TRBD2. This CDR3 is 16 amino acids long. Trimming cost V 5 bases and J 6 bases; bases outside gene matches: 13. Germline V CDR1 and CDR2: MNHEY, SMNVEV (reference sequence). CDR3 residues: CASSVLAPTTGNEQFF. The CDR3 coding sequence is TGTGCCAGCAGTGTACTAGCGCCTACCACGGGCAATGAGCAGTTCTTC.

V and J are TRBV13 and TRBJ1-3; D uncertain. V was clipped by 0 bases and J by 8 bases, with 5 bases between them. There are 12 residues in the CDR3. Germline CDR1 reads PRHDT; CDR2 reads FYEKMQ (reference sequence). In DNA form, the CDR3 reads TGTGCCAGCAGCTTAGGGGTGGACACCATATATTTT. The encoded protein is CASSLGVDTIYF.